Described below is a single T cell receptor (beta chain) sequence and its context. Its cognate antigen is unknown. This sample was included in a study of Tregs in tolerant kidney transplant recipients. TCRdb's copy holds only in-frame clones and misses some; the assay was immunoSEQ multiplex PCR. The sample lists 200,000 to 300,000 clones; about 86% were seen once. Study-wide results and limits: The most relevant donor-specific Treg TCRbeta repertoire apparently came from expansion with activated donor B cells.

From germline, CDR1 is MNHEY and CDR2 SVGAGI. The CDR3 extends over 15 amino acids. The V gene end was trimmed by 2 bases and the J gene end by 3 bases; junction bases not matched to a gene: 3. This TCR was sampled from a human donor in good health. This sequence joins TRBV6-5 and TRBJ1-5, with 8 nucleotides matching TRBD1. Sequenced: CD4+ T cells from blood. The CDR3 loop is CASSYGQGDNQPQHF. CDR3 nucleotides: TGTGCCAGCAGTTACGGACAGGGTGACAATCAGCCCCAGCATTTT.